This is a list of T cell receptor beta chains from one sample in a study of T cell responses to AZD1222 COVID-19 vaccine. The assay was immunoSEQ multiplex PCR, and TCRdb's table has in-frame clones only and misses some. The sample carries 130,000 or so clones, around 90% recorded once. The material was peripheral blood, obtained 28 days after the second dose of the MenACWY control vaccine. The receptor source for this set is an adult who received the MenACWY meningococcal vaccine as a control. Both conserved end residues are part of each CDR3. A D gene is named only where the DNA matches it firmly. Some rows have no size entry. The others give once, few or many, or a class for an expanded clone.

clone_size | j_call | v_call | d_call | cdr3_nt | cdr3_aa
. | TRBJ2-1 | TRBV7-9 | TRBD2 | TGTGCCAGCAGCCTAACCTCTAGCGGGAGTAGCTATGAGCAGTTCTTC | CASSLTSSGSSYEQFF
. | TRBJ2-3 | TRBV9 | . | TGTGCCAGCAAGGGTGTCGGAGATACGCAGTATTTT | CASKGVGDTQYF
. | TRBJ1-2 | TRBV6-5 | . | TGTGCCAGCAGTTACTCGGGTAGCTACGGCTACACCTTC | CASSYSGSYGYTF
. | TRBJ1-6 | TRBV5-6 | . | TGTGCCAGCAGCTTGGCGGGGGGACCGTCGGATAATTCACCCCTCCACTTT | CASSLAGGPSDNSPLHF
. | TRBJ2-7 | TRBV28 | . | TGTGCCAGCAGTTTGACAGTCTACGAGCAGTACTTC | CASSLTVYEQYF
once | TRBJ1-4 | TRBV5-3 | . | TGTGCCAGAAGCTTGAAACAGGGTTGTGAAAAACTGTTTTTT | CARSLKQGCEKLFF
. | TRBJ1-5 | TRBV27 | . | TGTGCCAGCAGATTTGGGGTCGATCAGCCCCAGCATTTT | CASRFGVDQPQHF
. | TRBJ1-5 | TRBV6-2/TRBV6-3 | . | TGTGCCAGCAGTTACGGGGGCGCCAGGTCGTCGCCCCAGCATTTT | CASSYGGARSSPQHF
. | TRBJ2-3 | TRBV12-3/TRBV12-4 | . | TGTGCCAGCAGTTTTGAGTCAGATACGCAGTATTTT | CASSFESDTQYF
. | TRBJ2-7 | TRBV5-1 | TRBD1 | TGCGCCAGCAGCTTGGGACAGGGAGTTTACGAGCAGTACTTC | CASSLGQGVYEQYF
. | TRBJ1-1 | TRBV6-5 | TRBD1 | TGTGCCAGCAGTTACAGGACAGGGAGTTGGGAAGCTTTCTTT | CASSYRTGSWEAFF
once | TRBJ2-1 | TRBV7-2 | TRBD1 | TGTGCCAGCAGCCGGGGGACAGGGCAGTATTCCAATGAGCAGTTCTTC | CASSRGTGQYSNEQFF
. | TRBJ2-3 | TRBV4-1 | . | TGCGCCAGCAGCCAACCCCAGACCGCGACAGTTGGAGATACGCAGTATTTT | CASSQPQTATVGDTQYF
. | TRBJ2-1 | TRBV5-1 | . | TGCGCCAGCAGCCCCGGGACAACCATTATGGGCGAGCAGTTCTTC | CASSPGTTIMGEQFF
. | TRBJ2-5 | TRBV28 | TRBD2 | TGTGCCAGCAGTTTTGCTAGCGGGGCGCAAGAGACCCAGTACTTC | CASSFASGAQETQYF
. | TRBJ1-3 | TRBV10-3 | . | TGTGCCATCGACACTGGAAACACCATATATTTT | CAIDTGNTIYF